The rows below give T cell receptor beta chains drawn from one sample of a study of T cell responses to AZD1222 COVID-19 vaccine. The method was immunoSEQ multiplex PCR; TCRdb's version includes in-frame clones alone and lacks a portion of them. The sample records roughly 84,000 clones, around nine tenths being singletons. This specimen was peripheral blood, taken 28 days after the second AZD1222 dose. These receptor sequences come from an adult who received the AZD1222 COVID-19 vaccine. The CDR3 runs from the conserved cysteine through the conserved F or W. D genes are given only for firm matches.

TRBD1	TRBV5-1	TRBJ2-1	TGCGCCAGCAGCACGGCGCCGGGACAGCTTTACAATGAGCAGTTCTTC	CASSTAPGQLYNEQFF
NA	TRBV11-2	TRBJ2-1	TGTGCCAGCAGCTTAGGAGGGCCAGGGACCAGTGAGCAGTTCTTC	CASSLGGPGTSEQFF
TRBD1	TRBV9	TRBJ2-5	TGTGCCAGCAGCGAGGGGGCGGCCCGAAGGACCCAGTACTTC	CASSEGAARRTQYF
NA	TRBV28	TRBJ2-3	TGTGCCAGCATGAGGGGGGCGTCAGATACGCAGTATTTT	CASMRGASDTQYF
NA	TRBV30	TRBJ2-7	TGTGCCTGGAGTGCGACCGGCATGCGGCACTTC	CAWSATGMRHF
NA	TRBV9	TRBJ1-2	TGTGCCAGCAGCGTAGATGGTGGCTATGGCTACACCTTC	CASSVDGGYGYTF
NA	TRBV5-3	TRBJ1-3	TGTGCCAGAAGCCCATGGACCTACCTTGAGGGTCCTGGAAACACCATATATTTT	CARSPWTYLEGPGNTIYF
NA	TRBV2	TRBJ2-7	TGTGCCAGCATGGCAGGGCTTGGGGGCTCCTACGAGCAGTACTTC	CASMAGLGGSYEQYF
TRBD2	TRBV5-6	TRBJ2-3	TGTGCCAGCAGCCGATTTGGACTAGCGGGGCCGCGGGGGGATACGCAGTATTTT	CASSRFGLAGPRGDTQYF
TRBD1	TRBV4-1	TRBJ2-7	TGCGCCAGCAGCCAAACCCGGGACAGTACCTACGAGCAGTACTTC	CASSQTRDSTYEQYF
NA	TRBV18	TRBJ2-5	TGTGCCAGCTCAACCCAGCCACAAGAGACCCAGTACTTC	CASSTQPQETQYF
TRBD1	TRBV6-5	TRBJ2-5	TGTGCCAGCAGCCCCTATGGACAGGGAGTAGAGACCCAGTACTTC	CASSPYGQGVETQYF
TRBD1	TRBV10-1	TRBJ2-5	TGCGCCAGCAGTGACATGCAGGGGGAAAGAGAGACCCAGTACTTC	CASSDMQGERETQYF
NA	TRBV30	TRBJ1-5	TGTGCCTGGGGACTGATGAGTCAGCCCCAGCATTTT	CAWGLMSQPQHF
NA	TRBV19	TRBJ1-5	TGTGCCAGTAGTATTTTGGGCCAGAATCAGCCCCAGCATTTT	CASSILGQNQPQHF
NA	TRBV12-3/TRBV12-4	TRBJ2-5	TGTGCCAGCAGTTTAGCGCTGACTTACCAGTACTTC	CASSLALTYQYF